The next 25 T cell receptor beta chains were all read from a single sample in a study of Graves' ophthalmopathy and Graves' hyperthyroidism. RNA transcripts yielded amplified TCR beta CDR3 regions. In the first round, RT-PCR was carried out with HTBI primers, and a multiplex PCR formed the second round. One entry per CDR3 protein, called by TCRdb with MiXCR from the multiplex PCR reads. The sample has hundreds of thousands of distinct CDR3 sequences, approximately 39% seen once; the top ten hold more than 3%. The sample taken for sequencing was peripheral blood. Every receptor here comes from an adult man with Graves' ophthalmopathy.

The chain is built from TRBV3-1 and TRBJ2-5; D gene uncertain. This CDR3 comprises 12 residues. Trimming stripped 1 base from V and 7 bases from J, with 7 bases between. The V gene's germline CDR1 is LGHDT and CDR2 YNNKEL (reference sequence). CDR3 in DNA: TGTGCCAGCAGCCAAGGGGTAGGGACCCAGTACTTC. It is translated as CASSQGVGTQYF.

CDR3 sequence reads: CSAQLSTEAFF. CDR3 coding DNA: TGCAGTGCCCAGTTAAGCACTGAAGCTTTCTTT. The chain combines TRBV20-1 with TRBJ1-1; D gene uncertain. With 6 bases removed from V and 4 bases from J, the gap between germline ends came to 9 bases. The CDR3 extends over 11 amino acids. Germline loops: CDR1 DFQATT, CDR2 SNEGSKA (reference sequence).

The V and J genes are TRBV14 and TRBJ1-6, with D unclear. The germline CDR1 and CDR2 sequences are SGHDN and FVKESK. The CDR3 runs to 14 residues. Trimming removed 1 base from V and 8 bases from J, with 9 bases in between. The CDR3, as DNA: TGTGCCAGCAGCCAAGTTTTCGGGGATTCACCCCTCCACTTT. This sequence encodes CASSQVFGDSPLHF. The full variable domain, with the rest looked up from reference TRBV14 and TRBJ1-6, is EAGVTQFPSHSVIEKGQTVTLRCDPISGHDNLYWYRRVMGKEIKFLLHFVKESKQDESGMPNNRFLAERTGGTYSTLKVQPAELEDSGVYFCASSQVFGDSPLHFGNGTRLTVT.

About this clonotype itself: One junction end disagrees with the germline gene, perhaps due to a read error. This chain uses TRBV5-1 with TRBJ1-4; 9 bases agree with TRBD1. The CDR3 runs 16 residues. In germline, CDR1 is SGHRS, CDR2 YFSETQ. The CDR3 region has the DNA TGTGCCAGCAGCTTAAGGACCACAGGGGGCCAGGAAAAACTGTTTTTT. As protein: CASSLRTTGGQEKLFF.

In DNA form, the CDR3 reads TGTGCCAGCAGTTACAGAGGAGGTGGTGGGGGGGAGCTGTTTTTT. This sequence encodes CASSYRGGGGGELFF. The V and J genes are TRBV6-6 and TRBJ2-2; TRBD2 is a possible D gene (5 bases). Trimming took 2 bases from V and 8 from J, leaving 15 bases between them. This CDR3 comprises 15 residues. Per the germline V gene, CDR1 is MNHNY and CDR2 is SVGAGI (reference sequence).

Ten or more counts support this clonotype. The chain links TRBV9 to TRBJ2-5; 14 nucleotides agree with TRBD2. Germline V gene sequence: CDR1 SGDLS, CDR2 YYNGEE. The CDR3 is 16 residues long. V shed 3 bases and J 4 bases; nucleotides not matched to a gene: 5. In nucleotides, the CDR3 is TGTGCCAGCAGCGACAGACTAGCGGGAGGGCCAGAGACCCAGTACTTC. Translation gives CASSDRLAGGPETQYF.

This clonotype came up many times. The rearrangement links TRBV7-3 to TRBJ2-5; tentative D call: TRBD1 (5 bases). Trimming pared 2 bases from V and 5 bases from J, leaving 15 bases between. The CDR3 is made up of 15 amino acids. The germline CDR1 and CDR2 sequences are SGHTA and FQGTGA. The CDR3 coding sequence is TGTGCCAGCAGCTTATCGTCTCAGGGCCTGGAGACCCAGTACTTC. Its translation is CASSLSSQGLETQYF.

The count of this clonotype is one. Lacking the conserved final phenylalanine or tryptophan, this CDR3 likely reflects a read error. This rearrangement joins TRBV7-9 to TRBJ2-5; no clear D gene. CDR3 length: 15 residues. Trimming cost V 5 bases and J 0 bases, with 13 bases left between them. Looked up from germline, CDR1 is SEHNR and CDR2 is FQNEAQ (reference sequence). CDR3 DNA: TGTGCCAGCAGCCCAGAATCCACAAACCAAGAGACCCAGTACTCC. It translates to CASSPESTNQETQYS.

The sample holds a few counts of this clonotype. V usage is TRBV20-1 and J usage is TRBJ2-5; unclear D gene. The germline V gene encodes CDR1 DFQATT and CDR2 SNEGSKA (reference sequence). V was trimmed by 0 bases and J by 3 bases, leaving 8 bases between them. The CDR3 runs to 13 residues. The CDR3 loop reads CSARDAPKETQYF. In nucleotides, the CDR3 is TGCAGTGCTAGAGATGCCCCGAAAGAGACCCAGTACTTC.

The chain links TRBV12-3 or TRBV12-4 to TRBJ1-1, with TRBD1 identical over 7 bases. There are 17 residues in the CDR3. Trimming cost V 6 bases and J 0 bases; bases outside gene matches: 13. CDR3 amino acids: CASSPALTGQMNTEAFF. CDR3 nucleotide sequence: TGTGCCAGCAGCCCCGCCCTGACAGGGCAAATGAACACTGAAGCTTTCTTT.

J is TRBJ1-1 and V is TRBV25-1; D is unresolved. The CDR3 loop spans 15 amino acids. Germline values: CDR1 MGHDK, CDR2 SYGVNS. V lost 4 bases and J 3 bases, leaving 15 bases between the germline ends. The CDR3 sequence: CASSAIRAGDTEAFF. DNA of the CDR3: TGTGCCAGCAGTGCTATCCGGGCCGGGGACACTGAAGCTTTCTTT. Full variable domain (rest looked up from reference TRBV25-1 and TRBJ1-1): EADIYQTPRYLVIGTGKKITLECSQTMGHDKMYWYQQDPGMELHLIHYSYGVNSTEKGDLSSESTVSRIRTEHFPLTLESARPSHTSQYLCASSAIRAGDTEAFFGQGTRLTVV.

This clonotype has at least ten counts. This chain connects TRBV2 to TRBJ1-2; 7 nucleotides match TRBD1. Per the germline V gene, CDR1 is SNHLY and CDR2 is FYNNEI. The CDR3 sequence is 14 residues long. The ends lost 5 bases at V and 4 bases at J; junction bases unmatched: 7. Here the CDR3 DNA reads TGTGCCAGCAGTTTACCGGGACAGCCCTATGGCTACACCTTC. Encoded protein: CASSLPGQPYGYTF.

This clonotype was counted many times. The J gene is TRBJ2-5, the V gene TRBV11-2; D possibly corresponds to TRBD1 (6 bases). This CDR3 spans 16 amino acids. Trimming took 7 bases from V and 5 from J, leaving 23 bases between them. Germline CDR1 SGHAT, CDR2 FQNNGV. The CDR3 protein is CASNPMDLGGLETQYF. DNA of the CDR3: TGTGCCAGCAACCCCATGGACCTTGGGGGCTTGGAGACCCAGTACTTC.

This clonotype was seen a few times. This sequence joins TRBV19 and TRBJ2-5; 15 bases align to TRBD2. Germline values: CDR1 LNHDA, CDR2 SQIVND (reference sequence). Trimming removed 7 bases from V and 5 bases from J; junction bases left unmatched: 11. CDR3 size: 17 residues. The CDR3 here is CASTGLAGGPAGETQYF. The CDR3 DNA reads TGTGCCAGTACCGGACTAGCGGGAGGGCCGGCTGGGGAGACCCAGTACTTC.

On this clonotype: One junction end does not reproduce the germline sequence, and a read error may be involved. The chain joins TRBV15 to TRBJ2-6; D is unresolved. Germline V CDR1 and CDR2: LNHNV, YYDKDF (reference sequence). The CDR3 runs to 14 residues. The CDR3 sequence: CASNEVSGTNVLTF. The CDR3 DNA reads TGTGCCAGCAACGAAGTCTCTGGGACCAACGTCCTGACTTTC.

Of note for this clonotype: A single base separates this from a much larger clone, so it may be a read error. The J gene is TRBJ1-5, the V gene TRBV2, with D hard to call. V was trimmed by 5 bases and J by 1 base, leaving 15 bases between them. From germline, CDR1 is SNHLY and CDR2 FYNNEI. The CDR3 spans 16 residues. In DNA, the CDR3 is TGTGCCAGCAGTTACATGAGCACCTTCAGCAATCAGCCCCAGCATTTT. As protein: CASSYMSTFSNQPQHF.

For this clonotype: Just one base apart from a much larger clone, this may be a read error. The chain joins TRBV15 to TRBJ1-2; D call uncertain. V was pared by 0 bases and J by 4 bases, with 21 bases between. This CDR3 has 18 residues. The V gene's germline CDR1 is LNHNV and CDR2 YYDKDF (reference sequence). CDR3 DNA sequence: TGTGCCACCAGCAGAGATCGGGCGAGTCCCCAACCCAGCTATGGCTACACCTTC. It is translated as CATSRDRASPQPSYGYTF.

A remark on this clonotype: This may be a read error, as it is one base from a much larger clone. V is TRBV24-1 and J is TRBJ2-7, with D possibly matching TRBD1 (5 bases). The CDR3 totals 14 residues. Germline CDR1 is KGHDR and CDR2 is SFDVKD. The V end lost 9 bases, the J end lost 0 bases, and 14 bases lay between the germline ends. CDR3 nucleotide sequence: TGTGCCACCCCAGACCCAAGGGGCTCCTACGAGCAGTACTTC. Its protein is CATPDPRGSYEQYF.

This clonotype has at least ten counts. The V and J genes are TRBV10-3 and TRBJ1-1; 7 nucleotides match TRBD1. CDR3 length equals 15 residues. Germline V CDR1 and CDR2: ENHRY, SYGVKD. V shed 4 bases and J 1 base; nucleotides not matched to a gene: 6. Written as DNA, the CDR3 is TGTGCCATCAGTGGAGCCGGGACAGCGAACACTGAAGCTTTCTTT. This sequence encodes CAISGAGTANTEAFF.

This clonotype came up many times. V gene TRBV5-1 combines with J gene TRBJ1-4, with D possibly being TRBD1 (5 bases). CDR1 and CDR2 (germline): SGHRS, YFSETQ. CDR3 size: 14 residues. The germline V and J ends were trimmed by 4 bases and 4 bases, with 11 bases remaining between them. The CDR3 spells CASSRGEVNEKLFF. In nucleotides, the CDR3 is TGCGCCAGCAGCCGAGGGGAGGTTAATGAAAAACTGTTTTTT. Full variable domain (remainder filled in from reference TRBV5-1 and TRBJ1-4): KAGVTQTPRYLIKTRGQQVTLSCSPISGHRSVSWYQQTPGQGLQFLFEYFSETQRNKGNFPGRFSGRQFSNSRSEMNVSTLELGDSALYLCASSRGEVNEKLFFGSGTQLSVL.

CDR3 sequence reads: CASSIGAGPGELFF. Written as DNA, the CDR3 is TGTGCCAGTAGTATAGGTGCAGGCCCCGGGGAGCTGTTTTTT. The V call is TRBV19, the J call TRBJ2-2; D unresolved. This CDR3 is built from 14 residues. Between the trimmed V and J ends, which lost 1 base and 6 bases, there was a span of 9 bases. Germline V gene lookup returns CDR1 LNHDA and CDR2 SQIVND (reference sequence).

This clonotype was detected many times. The chain is built from TRBV7-2 and TRBJ1-6, with 9 bases matching TRBD1. V gave up 4 bases and J gave up 8 bases; unmatched junction bases: 6. Looked up from germline, CDR1 is SGHTA and CDR2 is FQGNSA. The CDR3 is made up of 15 amino acids. CDR3: CASSSGQGSYSPLHF. The CDR3 DNA follows: TGTGCCAGCAGCTCGGGACAGGGAAGTTATTCACCCCTCCACTTT.

There are many counts of this clonotype. The rearrangement joins TRBV6-5 to TRBJ2-7; 7 bases agree with TRBD1. The CDR3 loop spans 15 amino acids. Trimming cost V 0 bases and J 0 bases; bases outside gene matches: 2. Germline V gives CDR1 MNHEY, CDR2 SVGAGI. The CDR3 loop is CASSYSGDSSYEQYF. The CDR3 bases are TGTGCCAGCAGTTACTCGGGGGACAGCTCCTACGAGCAGTACTTC.

A word on this clonotype: The junction departs from germline at one end; a sequencing error may be responsible. In nucleotides, the CDR3 is TGTGCCAGCAGGCCCAGAGGAGGAAATTCACCCCTCCACTTC. Encoded protein: CASRPRGGNSPLHF. The chain is built from TRBV6-1 and TRBJ1-6; D is undetermined. This CDR3 contains 14 residues. Germline values: CDR1 MNHNS, CDR2 SASEGT.

This clonotype was detected many times. The chain is built from TRBV7-3 and TRBJ2-5; perhaps TRBD1 as D (5 bases). Germline CDR1 SGHTA, CDR2 FQGTGA. This CDR3 comprises 14 residues. V lost 5 bases, J lost 4 bases, and 14 bases lay in between. The CDR3 coding sequence is TGTGCCAGCAGCCAGGGTTTAGACCGAGAGACCCAGTACTTC. It is translated as CASSQGLDRETQYF. Full variable domain (rest looked up from reference TRBV7-3 and TRBJ2-5): GAGVSQTPSNKVTEKGKYVELRCDPISGHTALYWYRQSLGQGPEFLIYFQGTGAADDSGLPNDRFFAVRPEGSVSTLKIQRTERGDSAVYLCASSQGLDRETQYFGPGTRLLVL.